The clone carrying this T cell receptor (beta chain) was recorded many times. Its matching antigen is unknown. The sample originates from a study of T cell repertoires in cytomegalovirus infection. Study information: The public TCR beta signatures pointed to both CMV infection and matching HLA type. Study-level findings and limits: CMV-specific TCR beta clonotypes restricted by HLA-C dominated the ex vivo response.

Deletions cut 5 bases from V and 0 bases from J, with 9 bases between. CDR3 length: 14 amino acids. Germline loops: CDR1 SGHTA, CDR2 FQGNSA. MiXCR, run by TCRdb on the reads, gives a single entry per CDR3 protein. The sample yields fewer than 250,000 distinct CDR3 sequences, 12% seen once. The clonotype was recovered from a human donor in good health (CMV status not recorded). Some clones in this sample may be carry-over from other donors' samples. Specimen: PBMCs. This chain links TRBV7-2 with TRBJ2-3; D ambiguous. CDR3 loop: CASSPARSTDTQYF. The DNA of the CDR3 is TGTGCCAGCAGCCCCGCACGGAGCACAGATACGCAGTATTTT. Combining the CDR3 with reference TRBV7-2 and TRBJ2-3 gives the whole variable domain GAGVSQSPSNKVTEKGKDVELRCDPISGHTALYWYRQSLGQGLEFLIYFQGNSAPDKSGLPSDRFSAERTGGSVSTLTIQRTQQEDSAVYLCASSPARSTDTQYFGPGTRLTVL.